Below, 26 T cell receptor beta chains from the same sample are listed, as sequenced in a study of blood T cell repertoires in COVID-19. Generated by immunoSEQ multiplex PCR, the TCRdb table keeps only in-frame clones and is missing some. The sample comprises roughly 30,000 clones, 89% of which are singletons, and around 48% rests with the top ten. Sequences were obtained from peripheral blood. The receptor source for this set is a human donor with acute or convalescent COVID-19. The donor label of this sample is uncertain.

The V gene is TRBV2, the J gene TRBJ2-1; TRBD2 matches 11 bases. Germline-derived CDR1 and CDR2 are SNHLY and FYNNEI. This CDR3 is built from 16 residues. J was trimmed by 9 bases and V by 4 bases; bases with no gene match: 11. CDR3 amino acids: CASSGGSGRVGGEQFF. CDR3 DNA: TGTGCCAGCAGTGGGGGTAGCGGGAGGGTCGGTGGTGAGCAGTTCTTC.

The chain joins TRBV27 to TRBJ2-7; 8 bases match TRBD1. Trimming took 7 bases from V and 6 from J; bases not matched to a gene: 8. The CDR3 extends over 13 amino acids. Germline CDR1 and CDR2: MNHEY and SMNVEV (reference sequence). CDR3 residues: CASKKAGGREQYF. CDR3 DNA sequence: TGTGCCAGCAAGAAAGCAGGGGGCCGCGAGCAGTACTTC.

The CDR3 DNA reads as TGTGCTAGTGGACGGAGCTCCTACAATGAGCAGTTCTTC. Residues: CASGRSSYNEQFF. The chain links TRBV12-5 to TRBJ2-1; D unresolved. The V and J ends lost 6 bases and 0 bases respectively, with 6 bases between them. This CDR3 is built from 13 residues. From germline, CDR1 is LGHNT and CDR2 FRNRAP.

The rearrangement joins TRBV6-5 to TRBJ1-3; 9 nucleotides agree with TRBD1. V trimming: 8 bases; J trimming: 1 base; junction bases outside the gene matches: 6. The CDR3 contains 15 residues. Germline CDR1 is MNHEY and CDR2 is SVGAGI. The CDR3 DNA is TGTGCCAGCCGACAGGGGGGATCTTCTGGAAACACCATATATTTT. Translation: CASRQGGSSGNTIYF.

This clone came up a few times. J is TRBJ1-5 and V is TRBV28; 9 bases map to TRBD1. Per the germline V gene, CDR1 is MDHEN and CDR2 is SYDVKM. With V trimmed by 10 bases and J by 2 bases, 9 bases remained unmatched. The CDR3 consists of 15 residues. CDR3 nucleotide sequence: TGTGCCATCCCTTCAAGACAGGGGGGCAATCAGCCCCAGCATTTT. The encoded protein is CAIPSRQGGNQPQHF.

The V and J genes are TRBV11-2 and TRBJ1-2, with D perhaps TRBD1 (5 bases). Germline CDR1 and CDR2: SGHAT and FQNNGV. Trimming cost V 10 bases and J 2 bases, with 14 bases left between them. The CDR3 spans 13 residues. CDR3 residues: CATRGGYNYGYTF. CDR3 DNA sequence: TGTGCCACCCGGGGGGGATACAACTATGGCTACACCTTC.

The gene calls are TRBV5-3 and TRBJ1-1; the D is unclear. TRBV5-3 is designated an ORF whose function remains uncertain. Trimming took off 4 bases at V and 0 bases at J, with 19 bases between the two ends. CDR3 length: 17 amino acids. CDR3 in amino acids: CARSSPPTGLMNTEAFF. The DNA of the CDR3 is TGTGCCAGAAGCAGTCCCCCTACTGGGCTGATGAACACTGAAGCTTTCTTT.

The chain is built from TRBV7-3 and TRBJ2-5; 9 positions agree with TRBD2. J was trimmed by 5 bases and V by 5 bases; bases with no gene match: 9. The CDR3 runs 15 residues. Germline lookup yields CDR1 SGHTA and CDR2 FQGTGA. CDR3 DNA sequence: TGTGCCAGCAGCAAAGCGGGAGGACAGAAGGAGACCCAGTACTTC. Amino acid sequence: CASSKAGGQKETQYF.

CDR3 nucleotides: TGTGCCAGCAGCGCTGCCGGGACTGGAGCCTACAATGAGCAGTTCTTC. Amino acid sequence: CASSAAGTGAYNEQFF. This chain connects TRBV6-4 to TRBJ2-1, with a possible D match to TRBD2 (6 bases). The CDR3 contains 16 residues. Trimming removed 6 bases at V and 2 bases at J, with 17 bases between. CDR1 and CDR2 from the germline V gene are MRHNA and SNTAGT.

The chain uses TRBV10-2 and TRBJ1-1; D unclear. The length of the CDR3 is 13 residues. Germline CDR1 and CDR2: WSHSY and SAAADI. Trimming removed 7 bases at V and 2 bases at J, with 11 bases between. CDR3 region: CASNHNSNTEAFF. The CDR3, as DNA: TGCGCCAGCAACCACAATTCAAACACTGAAGCTTTCTTT.

CDR3 amino acids: CASSSGESYGYTF. For the CDR3, the DNA is TGTGCCAGCAGCTCGGGGGAGTCTTATGGCTACACCTTC. The chain combines TRBV11-2 with TRBJ1-2; tentative D call: TRBD1 (5 bases). CDR3 size: 13 residues. With 4 bases removed from V and 5 bases from J, the gap between germline ends came to 11 bases. Germline loops: CDR1 SGHAT, CDR2 FQNNGV.

V and J are TRBV19 and TRBJ1-5, with 8 positions matching TRBD1. V lost 3 bases and J lost 4; bases outside the gene matches: 2. CDR3 length: 14 residues. CDR1 is LNHDA, CDR2 SQIVND, per germline (reference sequence). The chain's CDR3 is CASSIRTGNQPQHF. The CDR3 coding sequence is TGTGCCAGTAGTATTCGGACAGGGAATCAGCCCCAGCATTTT.

This chain joins TRBV6-6 and TRBJ2-5; possible D gene TRBD2, 5 bases. This CDR3 spans 12 amino acids. Germline CDR1 MNHNY, CDR2 SVGAGI (reference sequence). V dropped 10 bases and J dropped 5 bases, with 14 bases sitting between them. This CDR3 is CATGSGSETQYF. The DNA for the CDR3 is TGTGCCACGGGGTCGGGGTCGGAGACCCAGTACTTC.

V gene TRBV14 combines with J gene TRBJ2-1, with D perhaps TRBD2 (5 bases). This CDR3 is built from 14 residues. The germline V gene encodes CDR1 SGHDN and CDR2 FVKESK. The ends were cut back, 2 bases at V and 8 bases at J, with 13 bases in the middle. The CDR3 DNA follows: TGTGCCAGCAGCCAATCTCGCGGGTTAGATGAGCAGTTCTTC. Translation: CASSQSRGLDEQFF.

The rearrangement joins TRBV6-6 to TRBJ1-5; 7 bases are a match to TRBD1. This CDR3 has 16 amino acids. The germline V gene encodes CDR1 MNHNY and CDR2 SVGAGI (reference sequence). J gave up 5 bases and V 2 bases, and 9 bases lay outside the gene matches. The CDR3 DNA sequence: TGTGCCAGCAGTTACAGGGGGAGCAGGGGGTATCAGCCCCAGCATTTT. This gives the protein CASSYRGSRGYQPQHF.

This clone was recorded once. The rearrangement links TRBV30 to TRBJ2-1; D may be TRBD2 (6 bases). The CDR3 contains 13 residues. Germline-derived CDR1 and CDR2 are GTSNPN and SVGIG (reference sequence). V gave up 4 bases and J gave up 2 bases, with 9 bases separating them. CDR3 in amino acids: CAWTGGPYNEQFF. DNA of the CDR3: TGTGCCTGGACCGGGGGTCCCTACAATGAGCAGTTCTTC.

The V and J genes are TRBV11-3 and TRBJ2-7; 12 bases line up with TRBD1. The V segment lost 4 bases and the J segment 10 bases; nucleotides outside the gene matches: 8. The germline V gene encodes CDR1 SGHNT and CDR2 YENEEA. This CDR3 is 14 amino acids long. The CDR3 sequence is CASSSSGTGGLQYF. The CDR3, as DNA: TGTGCCAGCAGCTCCTCCGGGACAGGGGGCTTACAGTACTTC.

CDR3 bases: TGTGCCAGCAGCTCGCGAGCGGGACGAAACCCCGAGCAGTACTTC. Its translation: CASSSRAGRNPEQYF. The rearrangement joins TRBV7-9 to TRBJ2-7, with TRBD2 matching 7 bases. Germline lookup yields CDR1 SEHNR and CDR2 FQNEAQ (reference sequence). There are 15 residues in the CDR3. Trimming removed 4 bases from V and 6 bases from J; junction bases left unmatched: 12. The full variable domain, its missing parts supplied by reference TRBV7-9 and TRBJ2-7, is DTGVSQNPRHKITKRGQNVTFRCDPISEHNRLYWYRQTLGQGPEFLTYFQNEAQLEKSRLLSDRFSAERPKGSFSTLEIQRTEQGDSAMYLCASSSRAGRNPEQYFGPGTRLTVT.

The V and J genes are TRBV9 and TRBJ2-5; 12 bases fit TRBD2. The CDR3 runs 16 residues. Germline CDR1 reads SGDLS; CDR2 reads YYNGEE. V gave up 2 bases and J gave up 4 bases; unmatched junction bases: 6. The chain's CDR3 is CASSVNPGLAGETQYF. In nucleotides, the CDR3 is TGTGCCAGCAGCGTCAATCCGGGACTAGCGGGAGAGACCCAGTACTTC. The full variable domain, with the rest looked up from reference TRBV9 and TRBJ2-5, is DSGVTQTPKHLITATGQRVTLRCSPRSGDLSVYWYQQSLDQGLQFLIQYYNGEERAKGNILERFSAQQFPDLHSELNLSSLELGDSALYFCASSVNPGLAGETQYFGPGTRLLVL.

This chain links TRBV19 with TRBJ2-3, with 8 bases fitting TRBD2. The CDR3 is 14 residues long. Germline assignment: CDR1 LNHDA and CDR2 SQIVND (reference sequence). After removal of 6 bases from V and 5 bases from J, the junction contained 7 bases not matched to a gene. Here the CDR3 reads CASSPGGGRDTQYF. CDR3 in DNA: TGTGCCAGTAGCCCCGGGGGGGGAAGAGATACGCAGTATTTT.

This rearrangement joins TRBV6-5 to TRBJ1-5; D may be TRBD1 (6 bases). V lost 7 bases to trimming and J lost 0 bases, with 13 bases between them. This CDR3 spans 15 amino acids. Germline V gene data show CDR1 as MNHEY and CDR2 as SVGAGI. For the CDR3, the DNA is TGTGCCAGCATTTGGTCAGGGGATAGCAATCAGCCCCAGCATTTT. This translates into CASIWSGDSNQPQHF.

This chain joins TRBV18 and TRBJ2-1; 7 nucleotides match TRBD1. This CDR3 has 16 amino acids. The V gene's germline CDR1 is KGHSH and CDR2 LQKENI. With 3 bases clipped from V and 0 bases from J, the junction kept 5 bases outside the gene matches. The CDR3 coding sequence is TGTGCCAGCTCACCGGGACAGAGGAGCTCCTACAATGAGCAGTTCTTC. Encoded protein: CASSPGQRSSYNEQFF.

This rearrangement joins TRBV2 to TRBJ2-5, with D unclear. V dropped 7 bases and J dropped 1 base, with 10 bases sitting between them. This CDR3 region has 13 residues. Germline lookup yields CDR1 SNHLY and CDR2 FYNNEI. Here the CDR3 reads CASTPSPQETQYF. In nucleotides, the CDR3 is TGTGCCAGCACCCCCAGTCCCCAAGAGACCCAGTACTTC.

This sequence joins TRBV25-1 and TRBJ2-3; 7 nucleotides line up with TRBD1. The J segment lost 3 bases and the V segment lost 4 bases, leaving 10 bases of the junction unmatched. The CDR3 totals 16 residues. Germline lookup yields CDR1 MGHDK and CDR2 SYGVNS. CDR3 protein: CASSGWEGGRTDTQYF. The DNA for the CDR3 is TGTGCCAGCAGTGGGTGGGAAGGGGGCAGGACAGATACGCAGTATTTT.

This clone was seen just once. The chain uses TRBV6-5 and TRBJ1-2; maybe TRBD1 (5 bases). The V end was cut by 4 bases, the J end by 6 bases, with 6 bases between. Germline CDR1 is MNHEY and CDR2 is SVGAGI. The CDR3 has 11 residues. CDR3 in DNA: TGTGCCAGCAGTTCGACAGATGGCTACACCTTC. It encodes CASSSTDGYTF.

This chain links TRBV16 with TRBJ2-7; perhaps TRBD1 as D (6 bases). V lost 0 bases to trimming and J lost 2 bases, with 11 bases between them. Germline-derived CDR1 and CDR2 are KGHSY and FQNENV. The CDR3 consists of 15 residues. The CDR3 nucleotides read TGTGCCAGCAGCCAATCGACAGGACAGACCTACGAGCAGTACTTC. Translated: CASSQSTGQTYEQYF. Combining the CDR3 with reference TRBV16 and TRBJ2-7 gives the whole variable domain GEEVAQTPKHLVRGEGQKAKLYCAPIKGHSYVFWYQQVLKNEFKFLISFQNENVFDETGMPKERFSAKCLPNSPCSLEIQATKLEDSAVYFCASSQSTGQTYEQYFGPGTRLTVT.